The present TCR beta chain was sequenced within a study of CD8+ T cells in alopecia areata. Treatment defined: oral pan-JAK inhibitor, 5-10 mg twice daily. Collected material from alopecia areata patients comprised lesional scalp punch biopsies and peripheral blood. Isolated RNA was reverse transcribed into cDNA used as the sequencing template. Data came from immunoSEQ multiplex PCR; TCRdb stores just in-frame clones and leaves some out. Here the sample spans about 140,000 clones, about 86% being singletons. V shed 0 bases and J 4 bases; nucleotides not matched to a gene: 7. The CDR3 sequence is 16 residues long. CDR1 is SQVTM, CDR2 ANQGSEA, per germline.

Sequenced material: CD8+ T cells sorted from blood, taken at week 4, from a patient treated with tofacitinib. This receptor was taken from a human donor with alopecia areata. The chain has TRBV29-1 and TRBJ2-7; TRBD1 aligns across 12 bases. DNA for the CDR3: TGCAGCGTTGAAGACTCACGGGACAGGGGGCTGTACGAGCAGTACTTC. It yields the protein CSVEDSRDRGLYEQYF.